The rows below give T cell receptor beta chains drawn from one sample of a study of blood T cells in healthy people across ages. TCRdb re-called the 5' RACE reads through MiXCR, storing one row per CDR3 protein. This table has 600,000 or so distinct CDR3 sequences, about 30% appearing once. The specimen was blood. Receptors were obtained from an elderly woman in good health. The CDR3 runs from the conserved cysteine through the conserved F or W. Each record gives: J gene, clone size, V gene, D gene, CDR3 DNA, CDR3 protein. D genes are given only for firm matches. Not all rows give a size; the values are once, few, many and, for expanded clones, a class.

>TRBJ1-4|-|TRBV5-1|-
TGCGCCAGCAGCTTCCGGGCCGCAACTAATGAAAAACTGTTTTTT
CASSFRAATNEKLFF
>TRBJ1-1|-|TRBV3-1|-
TGTGCCAGCAGCCCCGGGGAAGGCCCGCCTTGGGACACTGAAGCTTTCTTT
CASSPGEGPPWDTEAFF
>TRBJ1-5|-|TRBV20-1|-
TGCAGTGCTAGAGAGGGGGAAGGGACTTATCAGCCCCAGCATTTT
CSAREGEGTYQPQHF
>TRBJ2-1|few|TRBV20-1|-
TGCAGTGCTAGACTGGGGCACGGCGAGCAGTTCTTC
CSARLGHGEQFF
>TRBJ2-3|-|TRBV5-1|-
TGCGCCAGCAACTCCGCCGGGAGCAACACAGATACGCAGTATTTT
CASNSAGSNTDTQYF
>TRBJ2-7|many|TRBV20-1|TRBD2
TGCAGTGCTAGGGGGGCTAGCGGGAGAAACTACGAGCAGTACTTC
CSARGASGRNYEQYF
>TRBJ1-1|few|TRBV5-6|TRBD1
TGTGCCAGCAGCGTAACCTGGACAGGGGGCTGGGGTGAAGCTTTCTTT
CASSVTWTGGWGEAFF
>TRBJ1-5|-|TRBV6-1|-
TGTGCCAGCAGTGACGGCAGGGAGGGTCAGCCCCAGCATTTT
CASSDGREGQPQHF
>TRBJ2-3|few|TRBV7-2|TRBD2
TGTGCCAGCGGAGACCCGGGACTAGCGGGGGATACGCAGTATTTT
CASGDPGLAGDTQYF
>TRBJ1-4|-|TRBV6-5|-
TGTGCCAGCGGTACTCCGGGACGAGAAAAACTGTTTTTT
CASGTPGREKLFF
>TRBJ2-7|many|TRBV19|TRBD2
TGTGCCAGTAGGAGGACTAGCGGGGGGGAGCAGTACTTC
CASRRTSGGEQYF
>TRBJ2-2|-|TRBV20-1|-
TGCAGTGCTAGAGATCCGATACCGGCCGGGGAGCGGTTTTTT
CSARDPIPAGERFF
>TRBJ2-1|many|TRBV7-3|-
TGTGCCAGCAGCCTCACAGGGACGGGGCTAATCTATGAGCAGTTCTTC
CASSLTGTGLIYEQFF
>TRBJ2-2|-|TRBV7-2|TRBD1
TGTGCCAGCAGCTACGACAGGGGTTTAAACACCGGGGAGCTGTTTTTT
CASSYDRGLNTGELFF
>TRBJ2-7|many|TRBV7-2|-
TGTGCCAGCAGCCGATCCGGGACACAGGTCTACGAGCAGTACTTC
CASSRSGTQVYEQYF
>TRBJ2-1|many|TRBV15|-
TGTGCCACCAGCAGAGATCGGGCAGCGAATGAGCAGTTCTTC
CATSRDRAANEQFF
>TRBJ2-7|-|TRBV5-4|-
TGTGCCAGCAGCTTGGAGCCCATAAACAATGAGCAGTACTTC
CASSLEPINNEQYF
>TRBJ2-1|many|TRBV9|-
TGTGCCAGCAGCGCACGTCAAACTGGACTTTACAATGAGCAGTTCTTC
CASSARQTGLYNEQFF
>TRBJ1-2|many|TRBV4-3|-
TGCGCCAGCAGCCAAGAACTGGGACTGGGGACTGGCTACACCTTC
CASSQELGLGTGYTF
>TRBJ2-7|-|TRBV20-1|TRBD1
TGCAGTGCGTCGACAGGGTTCCACTACGAGCAGTACTTC
CSASTGFHYEQYF
>TRBJ2-1|many|TRBV6-6|-
TGTGCCAGCAGTTACTCGAGAGGTTTCGGAGGTGGCTCCTACAATGAGCAGTTCTTC
CASSYSRGFGGGSYNEQFF
>TRBJ2-3|many|TRBV7-2|TRBD2
TGTGCCAGCAGGGGACTAGCCCTGTCAGATACGCAGTATTTT
CASRGLALSDTQYF
>TRBJ1-4|few|TRBV30|TRBD1
TGTGCCTGGACCCCCGGGACAGGGAATGAAAAACTGTTTTTT
CAWTPGTGNEKLFF
>TRBJ2-1|-|TRBV20-1|-
TGCAGTGCTAGGCACATCTACAATGAGCAGTTCTTC
CSARHIYNEQFF
>TRBJ2-1|-|TRBV7-9|-
TGTGCCAGCAGCCTAAGCGGGCTTCGGGATGAGCAGTTCTTC
CASSLSGLRDEQFF
>TRBJ2-1|many|TRBV4-1|-
TGCGCCAGCAGCCAGGTCCAGGGACGTAATGAGCAGTTCTTC
CASSQVQGRNEQFF
>TRBJ2-5|many|TRBV20-1|-
TGCAGTGCTAGAGATGGAAGGGACCCCAGCGAGACCCAGTACTTC
CSARDGRDPSETQYF
>TRBJ1-5|-|TRBV19|-
TGTGCCAGTACGGGCGTCCATCAGCCCCAGCATTTT
CASTGVHQPQHF
>TRBJ1-1|-|TRBV20-1|-
TGCAGTGCTAGTCTCAGTGCTATGAACACTGGAGCTTTCTTT
CSASLSAMNTGAFF
>TRBJ2-3|many|TRBV20-1|-
TGCAGTGCTCCTTCGCTGGGAGATACGCAGTATTTT
CSAPSLGDTQYF
>TRBJ1-1|many|TRBV5-1|TRBD1
TGCGCCAGCAGCAGCCTTGTGGGACAGGGCACTGAAGCTTTCTTT
CASSSLVGQGTEAFF
>TRBJ2-7|-|TRBV6-2/TRBV6-3|TRBD2
TGTGCCAGCAGTCAACCGGGACTAGCGGTTTACGAGCAGTACTTC
CASSQPGLAVYEQYF
>TRBJ2-3|many|TRBV6-2/TRBV6-3|TRBD2
TGTGCCAGCAGTTGGGAAGGGAGGGGCACAGATACGCAGTATTTT
CASSWEGRGTDTQYF
>TRBJ2-3|many|TRBV5-1|-
TGCGCCAGCAGCCCCGTATCCTCGAGCACAGATACGCAGTATTTT
CASSPVSSSTDTQYF
>TRBJ1-1|-|TRBV20-1|-
TGCAGTCCTCCGGTCCTTGGGACTGAAGCTTTCTTT
CSPPVLGTEAFF
>TRBJ2-7|few|TRBV20-1|TRBD2
TGCAGCACAGAGGGGACTAGCGGGGCCTACGAGCAGTACTTC
CSTEGTSGAYEQYF
>TRBJ2-7|many|TRBV15|-
TGTGCCACCAGCAACTCACCCTACGAGCAGTACTTC
CATSNSPYEQYF
>TRBJ2-5|many|TRBV5-1|TRBD2
TGCGCCAGCAGCTTGGGGACTAGTATGTTGGAGACCCAGTACTTC
CASSLGTSMLETQYF
>TRBJ2-1|many|TRBV6-1|-
TGTGCCAGCAGCCCGCGGTTGGGGAGAGGGGTGGGCAATGAGCAGTTCTTC
CASSPRLGRGVGNEQFF